This T cell receptor (beta chain) was identified in a study of shared clonotypes between healthy human individuals. About the study: Donors, aged 18 to 49, were a couple of women and a few men. Each donor's CD4 naive and CD4 memory cells filled three plates apiece, CD8 naive two, and CD8 memory one.

The germline V gene has CDR1 SGHRS and CDR2 YFSETQ. The CDR3 consists of 15 residues. Trimming cost V 0 bases and J 0 bases, with 8 bases left between them. This clone appeared a few times. Its antigen remains unknown. The sample holds other DNA sequences that translate to the same CDR3. Sequenced by immunoSEQ multiplex PCR; TCRdb stores in-frame clones only, minus some. The table lists 1,500,000 or so clones, approximately 96% of them singletons. Study-level points and caveats: The rarefaction results pointed to incomplete sorted-subset sequencing despite large depth.

CD4+ cells were split into CD45RA+ naive and CD45RA-negative memory subsets. The sequence came from a man younger than 40 in good health. This chain connects TRBV5-1 to TRBJ2-3; tentative D call: TRBD2 (6 bases). The sample comprised naive CD4+ T cells sorted from blood. Stated subset: CD45RA+ positively selected. As DNA, the CDR3 is TGCGCCAGCAGCTTGGACGGGACTAGCACAGATACGCAGTATTTT. Translation gives CASSLDGTSTDTQYF.